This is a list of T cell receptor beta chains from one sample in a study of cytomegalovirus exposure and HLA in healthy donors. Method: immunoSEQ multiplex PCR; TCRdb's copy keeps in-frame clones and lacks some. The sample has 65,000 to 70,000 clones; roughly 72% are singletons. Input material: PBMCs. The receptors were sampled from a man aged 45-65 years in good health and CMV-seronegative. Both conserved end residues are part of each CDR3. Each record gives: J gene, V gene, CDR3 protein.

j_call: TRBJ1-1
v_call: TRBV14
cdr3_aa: CASSRVGGTEAFF

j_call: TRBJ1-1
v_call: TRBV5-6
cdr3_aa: CASSTDRGNTEAFF

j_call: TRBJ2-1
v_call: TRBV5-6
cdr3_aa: CASSLGWDYRPNEQFF

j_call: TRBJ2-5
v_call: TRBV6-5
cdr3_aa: CASSLTSGGWKTQYF

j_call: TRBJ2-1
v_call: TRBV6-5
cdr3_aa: CASRDRVVDEQFF

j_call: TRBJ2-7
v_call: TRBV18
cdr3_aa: CASSPDTDEQYF

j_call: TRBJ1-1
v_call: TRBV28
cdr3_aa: CASRRFGAEAFF

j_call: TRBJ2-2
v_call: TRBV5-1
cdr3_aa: CASSSRVAGTGELFF

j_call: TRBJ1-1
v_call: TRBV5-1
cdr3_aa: CASSWGPGEGFTEAFF

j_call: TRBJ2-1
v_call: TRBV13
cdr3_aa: CASSPREVRDEQFF

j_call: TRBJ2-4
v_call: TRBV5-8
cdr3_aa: CASSLVQGTKNIQYF

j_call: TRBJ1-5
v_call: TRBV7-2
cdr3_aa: CASSLTGGRGQPQHF

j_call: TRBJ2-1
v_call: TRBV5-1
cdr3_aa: CASSLGALGGNEQFF

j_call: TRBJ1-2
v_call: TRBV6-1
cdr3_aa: CASSPTDSSYGYTF

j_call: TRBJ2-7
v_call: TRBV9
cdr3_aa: CASSVALQVPYEQYF

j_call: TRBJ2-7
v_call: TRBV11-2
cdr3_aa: CASSLGWQTEQYF

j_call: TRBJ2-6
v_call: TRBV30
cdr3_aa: CAWDISGANVLTF

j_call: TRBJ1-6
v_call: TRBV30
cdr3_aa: CAWSGQGYSPLHF

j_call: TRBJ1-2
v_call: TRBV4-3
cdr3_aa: CASSQTPVRTGGSPYTF

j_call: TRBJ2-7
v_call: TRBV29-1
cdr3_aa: CSVRGSRREQYF

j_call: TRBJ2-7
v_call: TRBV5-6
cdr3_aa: CASSRWGRGDPGGIEQYF

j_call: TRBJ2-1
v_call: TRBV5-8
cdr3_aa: CASSLRGSSYNEQFF

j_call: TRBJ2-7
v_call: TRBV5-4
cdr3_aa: CASSYRDRPYEQYF

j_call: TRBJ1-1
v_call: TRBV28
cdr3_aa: CASSSGVTEAFF

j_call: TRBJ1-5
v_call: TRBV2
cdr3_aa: CASKQAPNQPQHF

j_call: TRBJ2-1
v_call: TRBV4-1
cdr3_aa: CASSHGTVSTYNEQFF

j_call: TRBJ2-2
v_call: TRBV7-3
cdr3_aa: CASSLLAGGRHGELFF

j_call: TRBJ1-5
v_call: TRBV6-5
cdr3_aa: CASSYSQGSRAQHF

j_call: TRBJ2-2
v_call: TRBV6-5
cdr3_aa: CASSTDRSNTGELFF

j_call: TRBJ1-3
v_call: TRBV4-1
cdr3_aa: CASSHMTGASGNTIYF

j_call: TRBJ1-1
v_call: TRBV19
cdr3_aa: CASSRTGVSEAFF

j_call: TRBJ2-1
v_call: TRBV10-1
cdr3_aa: CASSESGRGQGADEQFF

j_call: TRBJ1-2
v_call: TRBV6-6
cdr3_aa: CASSKSQGAVNYGYTF

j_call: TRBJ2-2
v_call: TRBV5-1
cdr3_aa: CASSHQGVGTGELFF

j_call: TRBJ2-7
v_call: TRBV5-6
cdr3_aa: CASSFRGLYEQYF

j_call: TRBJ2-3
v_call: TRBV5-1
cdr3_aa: CASSLAHLSSGRGDTQYF

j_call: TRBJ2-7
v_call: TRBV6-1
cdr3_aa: CASSKQETYEQYF

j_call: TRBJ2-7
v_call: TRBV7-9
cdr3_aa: CASSPSYEQYF

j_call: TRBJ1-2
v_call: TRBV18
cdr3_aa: CASSPGGGLDGYTF

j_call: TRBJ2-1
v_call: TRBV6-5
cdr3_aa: CASSYGGAYNEQFF

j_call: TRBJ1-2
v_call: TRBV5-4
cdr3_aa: CASSLQGSNYGYTF

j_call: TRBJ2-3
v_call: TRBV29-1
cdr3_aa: CSVVSGNTDTQYF

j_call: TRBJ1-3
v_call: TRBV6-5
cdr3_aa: CASRQHSGNTIYF

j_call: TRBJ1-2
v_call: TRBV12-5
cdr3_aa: CAGGTNKKYGYTF

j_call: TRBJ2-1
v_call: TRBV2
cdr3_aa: CASAQTRSYNEQFF

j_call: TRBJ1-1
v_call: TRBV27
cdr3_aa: CASSLFVGGTEAFF

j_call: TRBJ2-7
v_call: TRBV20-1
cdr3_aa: CSGGTEYEQYF

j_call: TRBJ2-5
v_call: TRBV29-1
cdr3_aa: CSAEGDFQETQYF

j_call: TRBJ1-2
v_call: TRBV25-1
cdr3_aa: CASNRANYGYTF

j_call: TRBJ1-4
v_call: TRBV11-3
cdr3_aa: CASSSRPGGELFF

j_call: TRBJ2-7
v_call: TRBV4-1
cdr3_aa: CASSQQGQSFYEQYF

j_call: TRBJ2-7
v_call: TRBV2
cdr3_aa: CASSILAPNEQYF

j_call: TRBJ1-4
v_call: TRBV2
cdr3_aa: CASKTGTVNEKLFF

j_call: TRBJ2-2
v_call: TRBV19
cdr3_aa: CASKEGRDETGELFF

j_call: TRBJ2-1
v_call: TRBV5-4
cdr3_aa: CASSLRRTSGSDDEQFF

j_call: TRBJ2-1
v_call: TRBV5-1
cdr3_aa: CASSSKPRLAGEVHNEQFF

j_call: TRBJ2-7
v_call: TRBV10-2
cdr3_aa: CASRAEPGIYEQYF

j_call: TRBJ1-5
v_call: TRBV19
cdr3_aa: CASSPTGEGDNQPQHF

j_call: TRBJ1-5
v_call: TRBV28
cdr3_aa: CASREGRNIQPQHF

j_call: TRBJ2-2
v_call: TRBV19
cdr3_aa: CASHTGGNTGELFF